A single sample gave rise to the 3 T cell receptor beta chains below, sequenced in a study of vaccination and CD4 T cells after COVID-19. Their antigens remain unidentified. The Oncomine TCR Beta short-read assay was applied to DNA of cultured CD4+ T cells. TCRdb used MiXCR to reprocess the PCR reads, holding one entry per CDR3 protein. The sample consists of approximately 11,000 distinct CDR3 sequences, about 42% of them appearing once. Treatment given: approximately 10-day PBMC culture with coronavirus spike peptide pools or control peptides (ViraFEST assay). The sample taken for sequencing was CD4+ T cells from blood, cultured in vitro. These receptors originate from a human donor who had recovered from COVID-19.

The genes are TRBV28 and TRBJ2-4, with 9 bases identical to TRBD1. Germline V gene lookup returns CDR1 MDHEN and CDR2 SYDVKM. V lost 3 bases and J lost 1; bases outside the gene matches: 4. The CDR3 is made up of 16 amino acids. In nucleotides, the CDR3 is TGTGCCAGCAGTTTGGGACAGGGTAGGGCCAAAAACATTCAGTACTTC. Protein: CASSLGQGRAKNIQYF.

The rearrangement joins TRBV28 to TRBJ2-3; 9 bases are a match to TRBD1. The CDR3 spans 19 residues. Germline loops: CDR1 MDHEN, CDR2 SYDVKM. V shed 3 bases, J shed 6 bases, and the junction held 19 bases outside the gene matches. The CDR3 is CASSFGVLGQGSAVDTQYF. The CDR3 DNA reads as TGTGCCAGCAGTTTTGGAGTCCTAGGACAGGGGAGCGCAGTCGATACGCAGTATTTT.

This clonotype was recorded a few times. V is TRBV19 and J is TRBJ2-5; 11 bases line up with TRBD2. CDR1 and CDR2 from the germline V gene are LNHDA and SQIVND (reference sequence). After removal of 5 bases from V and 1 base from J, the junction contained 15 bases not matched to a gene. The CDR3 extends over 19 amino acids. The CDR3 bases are TGTGCCAGTAGTGACTCATCAGGTCGACTAGCGGGGAGCCAAGAGACCCAGTACTTC. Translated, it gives CASSDSSGRLAGSQETQYF. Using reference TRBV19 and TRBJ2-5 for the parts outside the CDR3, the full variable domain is DGGITQSPKYLFRKEGQNVTLSCEQNLNHDAMYWYRQDPGQGLRLIYYSQIVNDFQKGDIAEGYSVSREKKESFPLTVTSAQKNPTAFYLCASSDSSGRLAGSQETQYFGPGTRLLVL.